What follows describes a single TCR beta chain. Its antigen is undetermined. These data are taken from a study of OX40 agonist ivuxolimab in advanced cancers. About the study: Administration of intravenous ivuxolimab to patients occurred every 2 weeks at 0.01 to 10 mg/kg. Partial response was recorded in three patients: one hepatocellular carcinoma and two cutaneous melanoma cases.

Germline V gene lookup returns CDR1 MNHNS and CDR2 SASEGT. The CDR3 is 14 amino acids. J lost 5 bases, V lost 6 bases, and 8 bases had no gene match. Data came from immunoSEQ multiplex PCR; TCRdb stores just in-frame clones and leaves some out. The data contain 72,000 or so clones, roughly 80% of them singletons. Study-level points and caveats: Not determined was the antigen specificity of the expanded peripheral T cells.

The receptor was derived from an adult with an advanced solid tumor such as melanoma, head and neck, liver or kidney cancer. The chain carries TRBV6-1 and TRBJ1-2; 8 positions agree with TRBD1. Here the sequenced sample was CD4+ or CD8+ T cells sorted from blood, taken in a trial of the OX40 agonist ivuxolimab. The CDR3 protein is CASSDRGREYGYTF. In DNA, the CDR3 is TGTGCCAGCAGCGACAGGGGTCGGGAATATGGCTACACCTTC.